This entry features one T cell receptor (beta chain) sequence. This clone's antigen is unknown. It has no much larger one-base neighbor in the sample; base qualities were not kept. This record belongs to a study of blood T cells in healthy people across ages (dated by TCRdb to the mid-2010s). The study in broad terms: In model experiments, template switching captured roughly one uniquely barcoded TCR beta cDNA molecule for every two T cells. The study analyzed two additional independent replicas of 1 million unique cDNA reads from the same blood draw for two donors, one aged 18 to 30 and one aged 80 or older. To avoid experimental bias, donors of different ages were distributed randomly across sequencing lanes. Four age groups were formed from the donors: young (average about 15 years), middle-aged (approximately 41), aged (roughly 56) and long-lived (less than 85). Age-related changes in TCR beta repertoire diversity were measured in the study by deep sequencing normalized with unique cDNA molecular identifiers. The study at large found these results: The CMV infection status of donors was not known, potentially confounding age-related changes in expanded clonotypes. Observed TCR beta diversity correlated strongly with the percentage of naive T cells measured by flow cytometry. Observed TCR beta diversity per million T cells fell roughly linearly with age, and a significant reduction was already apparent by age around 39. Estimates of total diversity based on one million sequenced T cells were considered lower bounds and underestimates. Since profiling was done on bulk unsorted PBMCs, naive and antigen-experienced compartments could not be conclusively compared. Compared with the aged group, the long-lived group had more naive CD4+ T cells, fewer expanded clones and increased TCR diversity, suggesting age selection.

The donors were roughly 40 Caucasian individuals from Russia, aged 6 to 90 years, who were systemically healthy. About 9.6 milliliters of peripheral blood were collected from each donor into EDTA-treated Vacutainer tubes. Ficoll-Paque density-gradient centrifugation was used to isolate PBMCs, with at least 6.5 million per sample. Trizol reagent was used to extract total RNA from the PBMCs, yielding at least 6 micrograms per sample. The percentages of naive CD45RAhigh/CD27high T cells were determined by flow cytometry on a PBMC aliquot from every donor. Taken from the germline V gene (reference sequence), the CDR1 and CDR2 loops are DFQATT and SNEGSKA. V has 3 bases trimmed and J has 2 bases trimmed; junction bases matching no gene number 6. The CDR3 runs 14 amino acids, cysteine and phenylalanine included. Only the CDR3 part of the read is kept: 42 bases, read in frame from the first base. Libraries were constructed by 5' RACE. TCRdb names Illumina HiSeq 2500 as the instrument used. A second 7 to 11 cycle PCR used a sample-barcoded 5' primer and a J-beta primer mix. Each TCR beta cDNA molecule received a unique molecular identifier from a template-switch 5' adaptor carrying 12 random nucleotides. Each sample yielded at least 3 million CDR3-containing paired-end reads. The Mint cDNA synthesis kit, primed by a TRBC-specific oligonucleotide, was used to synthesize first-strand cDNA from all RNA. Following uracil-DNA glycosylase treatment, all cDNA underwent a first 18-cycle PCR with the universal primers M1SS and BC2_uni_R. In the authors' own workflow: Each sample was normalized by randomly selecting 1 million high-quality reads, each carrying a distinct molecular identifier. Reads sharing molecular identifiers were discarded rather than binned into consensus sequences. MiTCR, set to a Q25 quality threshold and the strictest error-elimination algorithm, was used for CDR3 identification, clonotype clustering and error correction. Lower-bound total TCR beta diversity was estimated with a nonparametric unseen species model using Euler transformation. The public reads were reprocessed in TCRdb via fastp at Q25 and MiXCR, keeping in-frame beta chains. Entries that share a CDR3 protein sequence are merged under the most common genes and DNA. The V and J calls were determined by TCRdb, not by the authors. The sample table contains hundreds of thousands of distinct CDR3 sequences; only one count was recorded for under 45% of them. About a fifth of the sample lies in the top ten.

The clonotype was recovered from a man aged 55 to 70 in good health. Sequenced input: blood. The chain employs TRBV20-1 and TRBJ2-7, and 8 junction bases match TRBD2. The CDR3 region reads CSASLSGATYEQYF. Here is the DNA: TGCAGTGCTAGCCTTAGCGGGGCGACCTACGAGCAGTACTTC.